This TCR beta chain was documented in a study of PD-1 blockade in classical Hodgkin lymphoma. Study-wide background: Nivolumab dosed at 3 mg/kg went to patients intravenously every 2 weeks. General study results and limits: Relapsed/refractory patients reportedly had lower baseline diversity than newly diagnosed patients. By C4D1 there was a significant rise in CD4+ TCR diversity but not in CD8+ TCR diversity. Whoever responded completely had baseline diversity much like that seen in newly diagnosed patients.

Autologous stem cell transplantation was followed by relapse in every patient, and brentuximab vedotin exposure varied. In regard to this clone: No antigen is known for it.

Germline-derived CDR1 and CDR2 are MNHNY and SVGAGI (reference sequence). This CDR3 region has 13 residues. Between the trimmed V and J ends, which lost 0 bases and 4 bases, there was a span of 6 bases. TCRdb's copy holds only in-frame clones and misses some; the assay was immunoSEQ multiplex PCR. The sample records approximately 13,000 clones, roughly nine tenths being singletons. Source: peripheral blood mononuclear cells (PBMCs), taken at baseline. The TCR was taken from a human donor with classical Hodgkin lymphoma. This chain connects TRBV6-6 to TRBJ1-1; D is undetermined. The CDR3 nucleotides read TGTGCCAGCAGTTACTCGCGGGGCACTGAAGCTTTCTTT. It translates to CASSYSRGTEAFF.